The rows below give T cell receptor beta chains drawn from one sample of a study of blood T cell repertoires in COVID-19. Sequencing used immunoSEQ multiplex PCR; TCRdb keeps in-frame clones, though not all of them. The sample records about 200,000 clones, 88% being singletons. Input material: peripheral blood. The receptors shown here come from a man aged 18 to 29 with active or convalescent COVID-19. CDR3s include the opening cysteine and the closing phenylalanine or tryptophan. The order of the fields is D gene, clone size, V gene, J gene, CDR3 length, CDR3 protein, CDR3 DNA. D genes are given only for firm matches. Some rows mark clone size as missing; the rest say once, few, many or name a class of expanded clone.

>TRBD1|.|TRBV5-4|TRBJ2-2|15
CASSGNRGLAGELFF
TGTGCCAGCAGCGGAAACAGGGGGCTGGCCGGGGAGCTGTTTTTT
>.|.|TRBV11-2|TRBJ2-2|13
CASRKTVTGELFF
TGTGCCAGCAGAAAGACAGTAACCGGGGAGCTGTTTTTT
>TRBD1|.|TRBV10-3|TRBJ1-1|15
CAISVVADRGSEAFF
TGTGCCATCAGTGTTGTAGCGGACAGGGGGAGTGAAGCTTTCTTT
>TRBD1|.|TRBV19|TRBJ2-2|17
CATKGPLGQGYTGELFF
TGTGCCACCAAGGGCCCCTTAGGACAGGGATACACCGGGGAGCTGTTTTTT
>.|once|TRBV7-3|TRBJ1-1|13
CASSLTISGLAFF
TGTGCCAGCAGCTTAACTATTTCAGGGCTGGCTTTCTTT
>.|.|TRBV11-3|TRBJ2-2|13
CASSLTGSGELFF
TGTGCCAGCAGCTTAACAGGGTCCGGGGAGCTGTTTTTT
>TRBD1|.|TRBV24-1|TRBJ2-1|15
CATSHWGQGDNEQFF
TGTGCCACCAGCCACTGGGGACAGGGGGATAATGAGCAGTTCTTC
>.|.|TRBV5-1|TRBJ1-1|16
CASSGFAGTSNTEAFF
TGCGCCAGCAGCGGTTTCGCCGGGACTTCGAACACTGAAGCTTTCTTT
>.|.|TRBV2|TRBJ2-5|12
CASNREQETQYF
TGTGCCAGCAACCGGGAACAAGAGACCCAGTACTTC
>TRBD1|.|TRBV3-1/TRBV3-2|TRBJ1-2|16
CASSPWDSEGDYGYTF
TGTGCCAGCAGCCCCTGGGACAGTGAGGGGGACTATGGCTACACCTTC
>TRBD1|.|TRBV19|TRBJ1-2|13
CASSLGQDSGYTF
TGTGCCAGTAGTCTGGGACAGGATAGTGGCTACACCTTC
>.|few|TRBV4-2|TRBJ2-3|16
CASSLNPPPGTDTQYF
TGTGCCAGCAGCCTAAACCCCCCGCCAGGGACAGATACGCAGTATTTT
>TRBD1|.|TRBV27|TRBJ2-3|14
CASSSGQGYDTQYF
TGTGCCAGCAGTTCCGGACAGGGTTACGATACGCAGTATTTT
>.|few|TRBV30|TRBJ1-1|17
CAWSVTLGPGSEAEAFF
TGTGCCTGGAGTGTAACTCTCGGCCCTGGGAGTGAGGCTGAAGCTTTCTTT
>.|few|TRBV7-8|TRBJ2-7|11
CASSLRGEQYF
TGTGCCAGCAGCTTAAGAGGCGAGCAGTACTTC
>TRBD2|.|TRBV5-1|TRBJ2-1|16
CASSLLAGGRSAEQFF
TGCGCCAGCAGCTTGCTAGCGGGAGGGCGGTCAGCTGAGCAGTTCTTC
>TRBD2|.|TRBV6-6|TRBJ2-3|18
CASSRGLAGGVGTDTQYF
TGTGCCAGCAGTCGTGGACTAGCGGGAGGGGTTGGTACAGATACGCAGTATTTT
>.|.|TRBV30|TRBJ1-1|14
CAWERGPGGTEAFF
TGTGCCTGGGAGCGCGGGCCGGGTGGTACTGAAGCTTTCTTT
>TRBD2|.|TRBV27|TRBJ2-1|18
CASSFLLGSGGSYNEQFF
TGTGCCAGCAGTTTTCTGTTAGGGAGCGGGGGATCCTACAATGAGCAGTTCTTC
>.|.|TRBV4-1|TRBJ2-3|15
CASSQVRGGTDTQYF
TGCGCCAGCAGCCAAGTGCGGGGCGGAACAGATACGCAGTATTTT
>.|.|TRBV7-9|TRBJ2-1|15
CASSSGGTSTDEQFF
TGTGCCAGCAGCTCAGGAGGGACTTCTACAGATGAGCAGTTCTTC
>TRBD1|.|TRBV7-8|TRBJ1-5|15
CASSSGTGRNQPQHF
TGTGCCAGCAGTTCCGGGACAGGGAGGAATCAGCCCCAGCATTTT
>.|once|TRBV7-9|TRBJ2-5|14
CASSPLLAIETQYF
TGTGCCAGCAGCCCCCTACTAGCAATAGAGACCCAGTACTTC
>.|.|TRBV11-2|TRBJ2-7|16
CASSLEFGDSSYEQYF
TGTGCCAGCAGCTTAGAGTTTGGAGACAGCTCCTACGAGCAGTACTTC
>TRBD1|.|TRBV6-1|TRBJ1-2|16
CASSGPGTGGRYGYTF
TGTGCCAGCAGTGGACCGGGGACAGGGGGCCGGTATGGCTACACCTTC
>.|.|TRBV27|TRBJ2-3|14
CASSPRIPPHTQYF
TGTGCCAGCAGTCCCAGAATTCCCCCTCATACGCAGTATTTT
>TRBD1|.|TRBV11-2|TRBJ2-7|16
CASSLAFGTGPYEQYF
TGTGCCAGCAGCTTAGCTTTCGGGACAGGACCCTACGAGCAGTACTTC
>.|few|TRBV30|TRBJ1-3|14
CAWMRQRHGNTIYF
TGTGCCTGGATGCGGCAGCGGCACGGGAACACCATATATTTT
>.|.|TRBV24-1|TRBJ1-2|12
CATSDSYQSYTF
TGTGCCACCAGCGACAGTTATCAGAGCTACACCTTC
>TRBD1|.|TRBV29-1|TRBJ2-3|14
CSVELKGQAQGMYF
TGCAGCGTTGAATTAAAGGGACAGGCCCAAGGAATGTATTTT
>TRBD2|.|TRBV3-1/TRBV3-2|TRBJ2-1|17
CASSQGTSALEVNEQFF
TGTGCCAGCAGCCAAGGCACTAGCGCCCTAGAGGTCAATGAGCAGTTCTTC
>.|.|TRBV6-5|TRBJ1-1|15
CASSYSGVGNTEAFF
TGTGCCAGCAGTTACTCAGGGGTTGGAAACACTGAAGCTTTCTTT
>.|.|TRBV7-2|TRBJ1-5|14
CASSLDSGNQPQHF
TGTGCCAGCAGCTTAGATTCGGGCAATCAGCCCCAGCATTTT
>TRBD2|.|TRBV7-2|TRBJ2-1|16
CASSLAGGPGYNEQFF
TGTGCCAGCAGCCTAGCGGGAGGGCCGGGGTACAATGAGCAGTTCTTC
>.|.|TRBV19|TRBJ1-3|16
CASSGERRLSGNTIYF
TGTGCCAGTAGTGGAGAACGGCGCCTCTCTGGAAACACCATATATTTT
>TRBD1|.|TRBV11-2|TRBJ1-3|16
CASRESTGGSGNTIYF
TGTGCCAGCAGGGAATCTACAGGGGGCTCTGGAAACACCATATATTTT
>TRBD2|.|TRBV6-1|TRBJ2-7|15
CASSALAGGTYEQYF
TGTGCCAGCAGTGCCCTAGCGGGAGGCACCTACGAGCAGTACTTC
>.|once|TRBV28|TRBJ2-7|14
CASSPPLSSYEQYF
TGTGCCAGCAGCCCCCCCCTGAGCTCCTACGAGCAGTACTTC
>.|.|TRBV19|TRBJ2-1|16
CASSPLAMFSYNEQFF
TGTGCCAGTAGTCCCCTAGCCATGTTCTCCTACAATGAGCAGTTCTTC
>TRBD2|.|TRBV6-5|TRBJ2-1|15
CASSPGTSSTREQFF
TGTGCCAGCAGTCCCGGGACTAGTAGCACACGTGAGCAGTTCTTC
>.|.|TRBV30|TRBJ2-3|15
CAWSVSGGGTDTQYF
TGTGCCTGGAGTGTTTCCGGGGGTGGCACAGATACGCAGTATTTT
>TRBD1|.|TRBV10-3|TRBJ1-1|17
CAISEEGSGGPRTEAFF
TGTGCCATCAGTGAAGAGGGTTCAGGGGGCCCGAGGACTGAAGCTTTCTTT
>.|.|TRBV6-6|TRBJ2-4|15
CASRQGGSAKNIQYF
TGTGCCAGCAGACAGGGCGGTAGCGCCAAAAACATTCAGTACTTC
>TRBD1|.|TRBV30|TRBJ1-1|21
CAWSKAPTPKTGFAISTEAFF
TGTGCCTGGAGTAAAGCCCCCACACCTAAGACAGGGTTTGCGATCAGCACTGAAGCTTTCTTT
>.|.|TRBV7-2|TRBJ1-6|13
CASSSNTGLPLHF
TGTGCCAGCAGCTCCAATACAGGGTTACCCCTCCACTTT
>TRBD2|.|TRBV2|TRBJ2-3|14
CANKREPSTDTQYF
TGTGCCAACAAGCGGGAACCTAGCACAGATACGCAGTATTTT
>.|.|TRBV3-1/TRBV3-2|TRBJ1-1|16
CASSPGRGRMNTEAFF
TGTGCCAGCAGCCCAGGGCGGGGGAGAATGAACACTGAAGCTTTCTTT
>TRBD2|.|TRBV7-8|TRBJ2-5|15
CASSFDGRAGETQYF
TGTGCCAGCAGCTTCGACGGGAGGGCCGGCGAGACCCAGTACTTC
>TRBD1|.|TRBV4-1|TRBJ2-6|18
CASSQARQGVGGANVLTF
TGCGCCAGCAGCCAAGCTCGGCAGGGGGTAGGTGGGGCCAACGTCCTGACTTTC
>.|.|TRBV7-2|TRBJ2-5|14
CASSQEGLMETQYF
TGTGCCAGCAGTCAGGAGGGCCTTATGGAGACCCAGTACTTC
>.|once|TRBV5-6|TRBJ1-5|16
CASSLDGGGNNQPQHF
TGTGCCAGCAGCTTAGACGGAGGAGGGAACAATCAGCCCCAGCATTTT
>.|.|TRBV3-1/TRBV3-2|TRBJ2-2|13
CASSQVSTGELFF
TGTGCCAGCAGCCAAGTATCCACCGGGGAGCTGTTTTTT
>TRBD1|.|TRBV5-6|TRBJ1-2|14
CASRGTDLIYGYTF
TGTGCCAGCAGAGGGACAGACCTTATTTATGGCTACACCTTC
>.|.|TRBV5-6|TRBJ1-1|14
CASSLVGGNTEAFF
TGTGCCAGCAGCTTGGTCGGGGGAAACACTGAAGCTTTCTTT